This TCR beta chain originates from a study of T cell repertoires in cytomegalovirus infection. Study-level background: Public TCR beta signatures marked donors with CMV infection and the matching HLA. Regarding the study as a whole: Cumulative frequency of public TCR beta families picked out carriers of CMV plus the relevant HLA. It was HLA-C-restricted CMV-specific TCR beta clonotypes that dominated the response ex vivo.

The CDR3 spans 14 residues. Trimming cost V 5 bases and J 2 bases, with 12 bases left between them. Germline V gene lookup returns CDR1 SGHTA and CDR2 FQGNSA. TCRdb fed the reads into MiXCR, producing one record per CDR3 protein. The table lists around 210,000 distinct CDR3 sequences, about 5.9% of them singletons. This clonotype occurred many times. Its antigen remains unknown. The chain is built from TRBV7-2 and TRBJ2-5; D is possibly TRBD1 or TRBD2 (5 bases each). The sequence was collected from a human donor in good health (CMV status not recorded). Some clones in this sample may be carry-over from other donors' samples. The sequencing input was PBMCs. CDR3 sequence reads: CASSPSWGQETQYF. The CDR3 DNA reads TGTGCCAGCAGCCCGTCCTGGGGGCAAGAGACCCAGTACTTC.